The 23 T cell receptor beta chains given below trace back to one sample, sequenced in a study of T cell responses to AZD1222 COVID-19 vaccine. This table comes from immunoSEQ multiplex PCR, and its TCRdb copy is limited to in-frame clones, with some not included. The table has some 140,000 clones, roughly 90% seen once; the top ten hold approximately 2.6%. The sample in question was peripheral blood, obtained on day 0 of AZD1222 vaccination. All receptors derive from an adult in good health.

The chain employs TRBV11-3 and TRBJ2-5; 10 bases fit TRBD2. CDR1 SGHNT and CDR2 YENEEA come from the germline V gene. The CDR3 runs to 16 residues. Unmatched junction bases numbered 6, after V lost 1 base and J lost 4 bases. The chain's CDR3 is CASSLGSSGGSETQYF. The CDR3 DNA reads as TGTGCCAGCAGCTTAGGGTCTAGCGGGGGATCAGAGACCCAGTACTTC.

This clone appeared a single time. The chain carries TRBV6-4 and TRBJ2-6; unclear D gene. The CDR3 spans 17 residues. V lost 5 bases, J lost 0 bases, and 14 bases lay in between. Germline V lookup: CDR1 MRHNA, CDR2 SNTAGT. The CDR3 DNA is TGTGCCAGCAGTAGGGCCCCGTTAGACTCTGGGGCCAACGTCCTGACTTTC. Translation: CASSRAPLDSGANVLTF.

This chain joins TRBV18 and TRBJ1-1; possible D gene TRBD1, 5 bases. Germline V gene lookup returns CDR1 KGHSH and CDR2 LQKENI. Trimming removed 0 bases from V and 3 bases from J, with 11 bases in between. This CDR3 has 15 amino acids. The CDR3 coding sequence is TGTGCCAGCTCACCACCTAAGGTCAGGGACACTGAAGCTTTCTTT. Translating gives CASSPPKVRDTEAFF.

The V and J genes are TRBV4-1 and TRBJ1-6; D unresolved. Trimming took off 3 bases at V and 10 bases at J, with 7 bases between the two ends. The CDR3 extends over 12 amino acids. Germline loops: CDR1 MGHRA, CDR2 YSYEKL. CDR3 in amino acids: CASSQGESPLHF. The CDR3 nucleotides are TGCGCCAGCAGCCAGGGTGAATCACCCCTCCACTTT.

This sequence joins TRBV6-5 and TRBJ1-3; D is undetermined. CDR1 is MNHEY and CDR2 is SVGAGI in the germline V gene. The CDR3 extends over 13 amino acids. V was trimmed by 9 bases and J by 0 bases, leaving 9 bases between them. CDR3 DNA: TGTGCCAGTGAGGTCCCCTCTGGAAACACCATATATTTT. Protein: CASEVPSGNTIYF.

This chain joins TRBV5-1 and TRBJ2-3, with TRBD2 matching 14 bases. The CDR3 runs to 17 residues. Trimming cost V 3 bases and J 0 bases; bases outside gene matches: 3. The germline V gene has CDR1 SGHRS and CDR2 YFSETQ. CDR3 protein: CASSSGLAGASTDTQYF. The CDR3 nucleotides read TGCGCCAGCAGCTCGGGACTAGCGGGGGCTAGCACAGATACGCAGTATTTT.

The chain carries TRBV27 and TRBJ1-2; D ambiguous. The CDR3 is 14 residues long. Germline loops: CDR1 MNHEY, CDR2 SMNVEV (reference sequence). Trimming took off 4 bases at V and 0 bases at J, with 9 bases between the two ends. The CDR3 DNA reads TGTGCCAGCAGTTCCCGGACGGCTAACTATGGCTACACCTTC. Its translation is CASSSRTANYGYTF.

This chain links TRBV5-1 with TRBJ2-3; D call uncertain. The ends were cut back, 3 bases at V and 2 bases at J, with 7 bases in the middle. Per germline, CDR1 SGHRS and CDR2 YFSETQ. This CDR3 is 13 amino acids long. The CDR3 protein is CASSSPPTDTQYF. In nucleotides, the CDR3 is TGCGCCAGCAGCTCTCCCCCCACAGATACGCAGTATTTT.

The CDR3 reads CASNDKTALLSSGYTF. The CDR3 nucleotides read TGTGCCAGCAACGATAAGACGGCCTTGCTAAGTAGTGGCTACACCTTC. V gene TRBV2 combines with J gene TRBJ1-2; D gene ambiguous. Trimming took off 7 bases at V and 7 bases at J, with 25 bases between the two ends. Per the germline V gene, CDR1 is SNHLY and CDR2 is FYNNEI. The CDR3 loop spans 16 amino acids.

The chain uses TRBV3-1 (or the pseudogene TRBV3-2) and TRBJ2-1; D may be TRBD1 (6 bases). V was shortened by 4 bases and J by 8 bases, with 12 bases between the two germline ends. The CDR3 is 13 residues long. CDR1 is LGHDT and CDR2 is YNNKEL in the germline V gene (reference sequence). CDR3 sequence: CASSPTGLDEQFF. CDR3 bases: TGTGCCAGCAGCCCTACAGGGTTGGATGAGCAGTTCTTC.

This clone was observed a handful of times. The V and J genes are TRBV28 and TRBJ1-1; the D is unclear. The CDR3 consists of 13 residues. CDR1 and CDR2 (germline): MDHEN, SYDVKM. Trimming stripped 5 bases from V and 0 bases from J, with 7 bases between. The CDR3: CASSGKMNTEAFF. The CDR3 DNA reads TGTGCCAGCAGTGGGAAGATGAACACTGAAGCTTTCTTT.

The gene calls are TRBV19 and TRBJ2-5, with D maybe TRBD2 (5 bases). Germline V gives CDR1 LNHDA, CDR2 SQIVND (reference sequence). V was pared by 0 bases and J by 5 bases, with 19 bases between. The CDR3 contains 17 residues. The CDR3 loop is CASSIDWAGRGVETQYF. Written as DNA, the CDR3 is TGTGCCAGTAGTATAGATTGGGCGGGCAGAGGAGTTGAGACCCAGTACTTC. Full variable domain (missing parts from reference TRBV19 and TRBJ2-5): DGGITQSPKYLFRKEGQNVTLSCEQNLNHDAMYWYRQDPGQGLRLIYYSQIVNDFQKGDIAEGYSVSREKKESFPLTVTSAQKNPTAFYLCASSIDWAGRGVETQYFGPGTRLLVL.

The chain joins TRBV12-3 or TRBV12-4 to TRBJ2-1; TRBD2 matches at 7 bases. The CDR3 extends over 11 amino acids. V shed 3 bases and J 10 bases; nucleotides not matched to a gene: 0. The CDR3 region has the DNA TGTGCCAGCAGTTTGCGGGGGGAGCAGTTCTTC. This translates into CASSLRGEQFF.

The chain links TRBV6-5 to TRBJ1-5; weak D call: TRBD1 (5 bases). Germline CDR1 is MNHEY and CDR2 is SVGAGI. The CDR3 has 13 residues. V was cut by 7 bases and J by 6 bases, with 13 bases left in between. This chain's CDR3 is CASTGVRVQPQHF. CDR3 DNA sequence: TGTGCCAGCACTGGGGTCAGGGTTCAGCCCCAGCATTTT.

This chain connects TRBV5-5 to TRBJ1-6; D may be TRBD1 (5 bases). Looked up from germline, CDR1 is SGHKS and CDR2 is YYEKEE (reference sequence). V lost 4 bases, J lost 5 bases, and 19 bases lay in between. The CDR3 loop spans 17 amino acids. CDR3 region: CASSPEVGPGDNSPLHF. The CDR3 DNA follows: TGTGCCAGCAGCCCGGAGGTGGGGCCAGGCGATAATTCACCCCTCCACTTT.

The chain links TRBV11-3 to TRBJ2-3, with 7 positions matching TRBD1. J gave up 13 bases and V 5 bases, and 12 bases lay outside the gene matches. Germline loops: CDR1 SGHNT, CDR2 YENEEA. CDR3 length equals 13 residues. CDR3 bases: TGTGCCAGCAGCCCTACAGGGGTCTCCGGGGAGTATTTT. Amino acid sequence: CASSPTGVSGEYF. The complete variable domain, with remaining parts taken from reference TRBV11-3 and TRBJ2-3, reads EAGVVQSPRYKIIEKKQPVAFWCNPISGHNTLYWYLQNLGQGPELLIRYENEEAVDDSQLPKDRFSAERLKGVDSTLKIQPAELGDSAVYLCASSPTGVSGEYFGPGTRLTVL.

This rearrangement joins TRBV5-4 to TRBJ2-5, with TRBD2 matching over 9 bases. The CDR3 runs 17 residues. The V segment lost 0 bases and the J segment 3 bases; nucleotides outside the gene matches: 9. CDR1 and CDR2 (germline): SGHNT, YYREEE (reference sequence). This chain's CDR3 is CASSLAVGGRAEETQYF. The CDR3 nucleotides read TGTGCCAGCAGCTTGGCAGTTGGCGGGAGGGCCGAAGAGACCCAGTACTTC.

This sequence joins TRBV28 and TRBJ2-5; TRBD1 is a possible D gene (6 bases). Germline V gene data show CDR1 as MDHEN and CDR2 as SYDVKM. The CDR3 is 14 residues long. Trimming took 5 bases from V and 1 from J, leaving 11 bases between them. The CDR3 is CASSPDRIQETQYF. The CDR3 region has the DNA TGTGCCAGCAGTCCCGACAGGATCCAAGAGACCCAGTACTTC.

The rearrangement joins TRBV6-4 to TRBJ2-2; D remains ambiguous. Between the trimmed V and J ends, which lost 3 bases and 5 bases, there was a span of 7 bases. Germline lookup yields CDR1 MRHNA and CDR2 SNTAGT. This CDR3 spans 13 amino acids. The CDR3 DNA follows: TGTGCCAGCAGTGATTGGAGAACCGGGGAGCTGTTTTTT. This codes for CASSDWRTGELFF.

This rearrangement joins TRBV2 to TRBJ2-5; possibly TRBD1 for D (7 bases). V dropped 10 bases and J dropped 4 bases, with 16 bases sitting between them. The CDR3 is made up of 13 amino acids. In germline, CDR1 is SNHLY, CDR2 FYNNEI. CDR3 sequence: CATQGGVRETQYF. The CDR3 coding sequence is TGTGCCACCCAGGGGGGAGTAAGAGAGACCCAGTACTTC.

The genes are TRBV25-1 and TRBJ2-3; 7 bases are shared with TRBD2. Germline-derived CDR1 and CDR2 are MGHDK and SYGVNS. There are 16 residues in the CDR3. Trimming at V came to 8 bases and at J to 3 bases, leaving 14 bases not matched to a gene. CDR3: CASEPGTGGGTDTQYF. CDR3 nucleotides: TGTGCCAGCGAACCCGGTACGGGAGGAGGGACAGATACGCAGTATTTT.

V is TRBV3-1 (or the pseudogene TRBV3-2) and J is TRBJ2-2; tentatively, D is TRBD1 or TRBD2 (6 bases each). The CDR3 runs to 15 residues. Germline loops: CDR1 LGHDT, CDR2 YNNKEL (reference sequence). Trimming stripped 7 bases from V and 5 bases from J, with 17 bases between. CDR3 DNA sequence: TGTGCCAGCACCCGTGGGGGGCCTAGGACCGGGGAGCTGTTTTTT. Its protein product is CASTRGGPRTGELFF.

The chain links TRBV6-5 to TRBJ2-1, with 7 nucleotides matching TRBD1. Trimming at V came to 6 bases and at J to 9 bases, leaving 11 bases not matched to a gene. CDR3 length: 14 amino acids. Germline V gene sequence: CDR1 MNHEY, CDR2 SVGAGI. The CDR3 reads CASREPYRGSEQFF. CDR3 nucleotide sequence: TGTGCCAGCAGAGAGCCCTACAGGGGAAGTGAGCAGTTCTTC.